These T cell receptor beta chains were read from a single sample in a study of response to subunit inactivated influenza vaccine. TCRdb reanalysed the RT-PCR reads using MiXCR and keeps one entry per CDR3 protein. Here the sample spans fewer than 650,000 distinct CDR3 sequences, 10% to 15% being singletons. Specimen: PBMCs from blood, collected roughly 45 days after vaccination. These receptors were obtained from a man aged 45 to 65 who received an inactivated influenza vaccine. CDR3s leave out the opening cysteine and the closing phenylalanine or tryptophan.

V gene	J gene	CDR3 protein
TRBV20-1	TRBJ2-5	STAGEGETQY
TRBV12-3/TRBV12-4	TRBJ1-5	ASSKGDRGRWEPQH
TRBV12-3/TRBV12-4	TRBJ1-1	ASIKDRLALKAF
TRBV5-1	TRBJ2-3	ASSFRTLTDTQY
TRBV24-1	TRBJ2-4	ATSASYMGTKNIQY
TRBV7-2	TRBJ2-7	ASSLSPTETYEQY
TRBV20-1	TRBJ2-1	SARGGSGGLTYNEQF
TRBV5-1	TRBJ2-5	ASSLALAGETQY
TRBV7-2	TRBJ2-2	ASSLAGGDSRELF
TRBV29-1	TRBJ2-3	SVDLAGGDSTDTQY
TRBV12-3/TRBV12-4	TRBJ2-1	ATSADSSYNEQF
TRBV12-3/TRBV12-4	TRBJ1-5	ASRFTRGQPQH
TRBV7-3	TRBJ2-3	ASSQHGGFTDTQY
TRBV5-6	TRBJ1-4	ASSPTGHGEKLF
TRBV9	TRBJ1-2	ASSVAGFGYT
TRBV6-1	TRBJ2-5	ASSKTSGQETQY
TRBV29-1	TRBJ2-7	SVRLAGGGEQY
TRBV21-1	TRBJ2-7	ASSNPGQQFPYEQY
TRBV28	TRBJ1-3	ASSPIPGQGQISGNTIY
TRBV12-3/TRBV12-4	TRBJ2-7	ASSPGVLRFYEQY
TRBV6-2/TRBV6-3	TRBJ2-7	ASNPPPGGHYEQY
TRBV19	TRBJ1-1	ASNDKNTEAF
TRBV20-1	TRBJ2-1	SARDRGRTSNYYNEQF
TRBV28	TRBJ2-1	ASTLMTGGSSYNEQF
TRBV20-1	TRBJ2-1	SATQTGTAETEQF
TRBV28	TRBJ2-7	ASSFAGPFYEQY
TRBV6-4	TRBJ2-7	ARYLGDTFLQY
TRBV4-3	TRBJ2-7	ASSQDYGSEQY
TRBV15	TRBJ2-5	ATSRDISPGETQY
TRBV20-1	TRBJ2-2	SARDPGQGNTGELF
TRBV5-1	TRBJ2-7	ASSPWGQGTREQY
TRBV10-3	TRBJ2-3	ATQSQTDTQY
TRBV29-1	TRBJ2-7	SVEKVGLITGPYEQY
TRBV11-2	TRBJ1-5	ASSLVGAGPQH
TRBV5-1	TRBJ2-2	ASSLVYTNTGELF
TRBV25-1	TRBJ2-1	ASMLYNEQF
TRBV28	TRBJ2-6	ASTGSWIPGANVLT
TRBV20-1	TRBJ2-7	SARARGAYEQY
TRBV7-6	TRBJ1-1	ASSLEQLTEAF
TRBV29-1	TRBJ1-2	SVVNGGKYGYT
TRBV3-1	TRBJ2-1	ASSQEGIGIPGLADNEQF
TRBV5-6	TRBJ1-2	ASSLIGDGNNYGYT
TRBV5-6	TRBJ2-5	ASSDQETQY
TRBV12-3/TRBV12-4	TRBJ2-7	ASSLGSWEQY
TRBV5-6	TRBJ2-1	ASSESFLNLDEQF
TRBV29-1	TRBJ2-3	SVGGGQGRDTQY
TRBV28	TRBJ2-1	ASSPGTRLSYNEQF
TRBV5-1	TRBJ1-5	ASSLDFSGHQPQH
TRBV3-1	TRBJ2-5	ASNQVAGTQETQY
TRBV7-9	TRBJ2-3	ASSLEIDTQY
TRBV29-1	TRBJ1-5	SVETDSNQPQH
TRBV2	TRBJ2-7	ASSSFDRGEQY
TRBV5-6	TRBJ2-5	ASSSPLSGETQY